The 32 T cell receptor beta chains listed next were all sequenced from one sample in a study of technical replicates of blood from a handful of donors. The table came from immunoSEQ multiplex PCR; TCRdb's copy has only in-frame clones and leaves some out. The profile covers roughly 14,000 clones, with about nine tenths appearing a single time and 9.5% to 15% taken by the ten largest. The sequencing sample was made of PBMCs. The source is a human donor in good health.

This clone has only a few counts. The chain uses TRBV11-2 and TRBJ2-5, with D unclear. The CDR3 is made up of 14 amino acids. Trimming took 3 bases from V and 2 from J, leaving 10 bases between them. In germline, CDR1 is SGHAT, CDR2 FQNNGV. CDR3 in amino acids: CASSFSDKQETQYF. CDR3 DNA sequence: TGTGCCAGCAGCTTTAGTGACAAGCAAGAGACCCAGTACTTC.

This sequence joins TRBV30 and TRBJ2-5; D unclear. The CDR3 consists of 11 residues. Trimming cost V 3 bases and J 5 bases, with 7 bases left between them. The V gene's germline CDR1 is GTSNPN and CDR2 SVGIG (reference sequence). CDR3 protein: CAWSPGETQYF. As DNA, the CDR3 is TGTGCCTGGAGCCCCGGTGAGACCCAGTACTTC.

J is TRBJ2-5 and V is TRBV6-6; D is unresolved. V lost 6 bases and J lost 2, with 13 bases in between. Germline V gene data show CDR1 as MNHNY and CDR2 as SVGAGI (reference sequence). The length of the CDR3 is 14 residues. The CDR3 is CASSVQAPQETQYF. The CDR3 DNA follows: TGTGCCAGCAGCGTGCAGGCCCCTCAAGAGACCCAGTACTTC.

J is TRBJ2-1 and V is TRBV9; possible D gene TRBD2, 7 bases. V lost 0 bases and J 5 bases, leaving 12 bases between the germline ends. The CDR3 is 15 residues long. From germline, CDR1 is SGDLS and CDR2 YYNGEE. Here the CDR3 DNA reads TGTGCCAGCAGCGTAGGGGGGGGGCGTCACAATGAGCAGTTCTTC. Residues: CASSVGGGRHNEQFF.

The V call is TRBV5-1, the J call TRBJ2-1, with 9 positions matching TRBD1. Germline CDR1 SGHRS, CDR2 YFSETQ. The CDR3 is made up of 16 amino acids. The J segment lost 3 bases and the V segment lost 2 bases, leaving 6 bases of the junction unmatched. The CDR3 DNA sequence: TGCGCCAGCAGCTTTTTTTCGGGACAGGGCTACAATGAGCAGTTCTTC. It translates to CASSFFSGQGYNEQFF.

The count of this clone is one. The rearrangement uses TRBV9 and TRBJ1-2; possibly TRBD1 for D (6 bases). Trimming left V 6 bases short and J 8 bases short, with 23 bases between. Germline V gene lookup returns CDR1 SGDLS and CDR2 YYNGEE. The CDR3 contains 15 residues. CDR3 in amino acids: CASTRVDPRGEGYTF. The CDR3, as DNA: TGTGCCAGCACCCGCGTAGATCCCAGGGGCGAGGGCTACACCTTC.

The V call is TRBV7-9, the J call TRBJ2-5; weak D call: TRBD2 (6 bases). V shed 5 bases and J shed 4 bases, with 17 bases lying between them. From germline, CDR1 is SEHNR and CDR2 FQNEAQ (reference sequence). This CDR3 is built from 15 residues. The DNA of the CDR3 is TGTGCCAGCAGCCCTCGGGACTTCCTAAGAGAGACCCAGTACTTC. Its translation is CASSPRDFLRETQYF.

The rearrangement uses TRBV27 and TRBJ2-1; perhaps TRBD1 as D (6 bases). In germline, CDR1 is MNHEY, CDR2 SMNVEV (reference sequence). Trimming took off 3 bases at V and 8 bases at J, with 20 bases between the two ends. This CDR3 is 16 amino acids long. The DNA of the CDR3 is TGTGCCAGCAGTTTTTCCGGGACACAAATCTTAGATGAGCAGTTCTTC. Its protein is CASSFSGTQILDEQFF.

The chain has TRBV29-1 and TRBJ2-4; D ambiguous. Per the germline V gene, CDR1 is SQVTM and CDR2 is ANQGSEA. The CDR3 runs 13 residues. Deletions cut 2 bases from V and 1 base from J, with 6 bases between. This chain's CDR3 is CSVELGAKNIQYF. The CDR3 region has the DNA TGCAGCGTTGAACTCGGGGCCAAAAACATTCAGTACTTC.

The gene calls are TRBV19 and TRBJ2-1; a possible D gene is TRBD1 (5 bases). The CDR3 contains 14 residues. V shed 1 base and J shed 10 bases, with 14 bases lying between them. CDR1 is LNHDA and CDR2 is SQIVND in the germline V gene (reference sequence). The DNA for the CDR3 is TGTGCCAGTAGTATAGGGAGCGACAGCTCCGAGCAGTTCTTC. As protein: CASSIGSDSSEQFF.

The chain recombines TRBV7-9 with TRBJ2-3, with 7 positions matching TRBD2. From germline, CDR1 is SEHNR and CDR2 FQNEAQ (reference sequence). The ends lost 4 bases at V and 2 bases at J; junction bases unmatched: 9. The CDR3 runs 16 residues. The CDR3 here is CASSSLAEGTTDTQYF. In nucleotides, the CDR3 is TGTGCCAGCAGCTCGCTAGCGGAGGGGACCACAGATACGCAGTATTTT.

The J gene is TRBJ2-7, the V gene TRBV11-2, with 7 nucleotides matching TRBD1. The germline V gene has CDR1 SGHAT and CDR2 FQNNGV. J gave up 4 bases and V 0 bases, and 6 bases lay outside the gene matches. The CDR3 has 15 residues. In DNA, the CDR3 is TGTGCCAGCAGCTTAGACGGGACAGCCCTGTACGAGCAGTACTTC. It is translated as CASSLDGTALYEQYF.

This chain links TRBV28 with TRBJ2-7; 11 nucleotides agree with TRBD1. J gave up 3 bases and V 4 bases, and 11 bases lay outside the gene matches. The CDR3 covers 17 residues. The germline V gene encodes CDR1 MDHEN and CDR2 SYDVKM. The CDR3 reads CASSWGSGQGENYEQYF. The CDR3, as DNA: TGTGCCAGCAGTTGGGGCTCGGGACAGGGGGAGAACTACGAGCAGTACTTC.

The DNA for the CDR3 is TGCAGCGTTGAAGACAACTACGAGCAGTACTTC. Encoded protein: CSVEDNYEQYF. This chain uses TRBV29-1 with TRBJ2-7; D not certain. The V end lost 0 bases, the J end lost 3 bases, and 3 bases lay between the germline ends. This CDR3 has 11 residues. Germline lookup yields CDR1 SQVTM and CDR2 ANQGSEA.

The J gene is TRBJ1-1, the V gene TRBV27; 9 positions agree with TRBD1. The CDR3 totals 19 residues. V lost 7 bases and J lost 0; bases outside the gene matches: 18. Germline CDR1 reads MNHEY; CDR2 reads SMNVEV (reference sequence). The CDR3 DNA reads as TGTGCCAGCAATTCCGGGACAGGGTTTTTTCGTCACATGAACACTGAAGCTTTCTTT. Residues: CASNSGTGFFRHMNTEAFF.

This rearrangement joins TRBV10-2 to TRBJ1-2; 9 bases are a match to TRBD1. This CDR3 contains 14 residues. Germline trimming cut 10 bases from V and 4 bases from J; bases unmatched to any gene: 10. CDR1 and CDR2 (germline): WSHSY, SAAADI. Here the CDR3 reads CATLMDRGLYGYTF. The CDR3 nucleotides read TGCGCCACCCTTATGGACAGGGGCCTCTATGGCTACACCTTC.

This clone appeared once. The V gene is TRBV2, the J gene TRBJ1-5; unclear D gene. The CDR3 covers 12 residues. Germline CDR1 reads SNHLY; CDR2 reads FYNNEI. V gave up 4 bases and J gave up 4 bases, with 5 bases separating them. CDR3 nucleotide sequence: TGTGCCAGCAGTGGGGCTAATCAGCCCCAGCATTTT. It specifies CASSGANQPQHF. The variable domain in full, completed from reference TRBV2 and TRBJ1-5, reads EPEVTQTPSHQVTQMGQEVILRCVPISNHLYFYWYRQILGQKVEFLVSFYNNEISEKSEIFDDQFSVERPDGSNFTLKIRSTKLEDSAMYFCASSGANQPQHFGDGTRLSIL.

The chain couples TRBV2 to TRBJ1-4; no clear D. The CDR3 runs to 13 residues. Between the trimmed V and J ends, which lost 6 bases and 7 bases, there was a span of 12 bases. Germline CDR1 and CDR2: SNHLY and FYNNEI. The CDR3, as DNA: TGTGCCAGCAGCCGGGATCTGAGTGAAAAACTGTTTTTT. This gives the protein CASSRDLSEKLFF. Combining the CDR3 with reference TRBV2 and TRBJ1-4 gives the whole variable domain EPEVTQTPSHQVTQMGQEVILRCVPISNHLYFYWYRQILGQKVEFLVSFYNNEISEKSEIFDDQFSVERPDGSNFTLKIRSTKLEDSAMYFCASSRDLSEKLFFGSGTQLSVL.

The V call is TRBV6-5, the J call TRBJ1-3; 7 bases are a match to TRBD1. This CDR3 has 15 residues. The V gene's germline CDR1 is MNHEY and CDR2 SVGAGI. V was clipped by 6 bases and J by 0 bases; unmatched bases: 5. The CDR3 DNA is TGTGCCAGCAGCACCCGACAGGGCTCTGGAAACACCATATATTTT. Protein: CASSTRQGSGNTIYF.

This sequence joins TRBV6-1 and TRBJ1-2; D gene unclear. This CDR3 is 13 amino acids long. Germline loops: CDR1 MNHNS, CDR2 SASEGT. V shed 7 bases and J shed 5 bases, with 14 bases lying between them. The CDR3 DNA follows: TGTGCCAGCAACCCCGGAGAGGCTTATGGCTACACCTTC. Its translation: CASNPGEAYGYTF.

The CDR3 reads CASSLLPMEGANVLTF. CDR3 sequence (DNA): TGCGCCAGCAGCTTGCTGCCTATGGAGGGGGCCAACGTCCTGACTTTC. This chain links TRBV5-1 with TRBJ2-6, with D hard to call. The CDR3 contains 16 residues. Trimming left V 1 base short and J 4 bases short, with 12 bases between. Germline V gene sequence: CDR1 SGHRS, CDR2 YFSETQ.

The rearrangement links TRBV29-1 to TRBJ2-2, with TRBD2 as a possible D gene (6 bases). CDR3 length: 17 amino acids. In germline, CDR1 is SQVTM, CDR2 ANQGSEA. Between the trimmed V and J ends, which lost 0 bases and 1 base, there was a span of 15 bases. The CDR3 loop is CSVEERPGSLNTGELFF. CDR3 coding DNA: TGCAGCGTTGAAGAGAGGCCCGGGAGCTTGAACACCGGGGAGCTGTTTTTT.

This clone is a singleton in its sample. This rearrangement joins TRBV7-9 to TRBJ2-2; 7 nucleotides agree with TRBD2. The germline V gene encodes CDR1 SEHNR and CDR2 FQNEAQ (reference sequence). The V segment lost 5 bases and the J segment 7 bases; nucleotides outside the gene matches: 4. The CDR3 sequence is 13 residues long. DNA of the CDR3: TGTGCCAGCAGCCCTCCGGGGGGCGGGGAGCTGTTTTTT. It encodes CASSPPGGGELFF. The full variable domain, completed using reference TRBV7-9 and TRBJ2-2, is DTGVSQNPRHKITKRGQNVTFRCDPISEHNRLYWYRQTLGQGPEFLTYFQNEAQLEKSRLLSDRFSAERPKGSFSTLEIQRTEQGDSAMYLCASSPPGGGELFFGEGSRLTVL.

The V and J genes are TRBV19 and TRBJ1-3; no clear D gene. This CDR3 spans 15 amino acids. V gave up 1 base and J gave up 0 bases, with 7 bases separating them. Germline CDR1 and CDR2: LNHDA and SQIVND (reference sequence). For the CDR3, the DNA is TGTGCCAGTAGTATAGCGCCGAGCTCTGGAAACACCATATATTTT. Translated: CASSIAPSSGNTIYF.

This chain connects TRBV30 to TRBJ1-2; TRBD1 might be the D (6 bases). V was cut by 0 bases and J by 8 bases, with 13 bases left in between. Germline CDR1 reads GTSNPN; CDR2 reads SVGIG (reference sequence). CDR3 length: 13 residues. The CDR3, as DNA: TGTGCCTGGAGTGTAAATACAGGGACAGGCTACACCTTC. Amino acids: CAWSVNTGTGYTF.

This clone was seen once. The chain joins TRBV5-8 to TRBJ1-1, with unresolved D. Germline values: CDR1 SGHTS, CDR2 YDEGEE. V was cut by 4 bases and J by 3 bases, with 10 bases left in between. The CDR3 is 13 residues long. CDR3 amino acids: CASSTTRDTEAFF. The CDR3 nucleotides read TGTGCCAGCAGCACCACGAGGGACACTGAAGCTTTCTTT.

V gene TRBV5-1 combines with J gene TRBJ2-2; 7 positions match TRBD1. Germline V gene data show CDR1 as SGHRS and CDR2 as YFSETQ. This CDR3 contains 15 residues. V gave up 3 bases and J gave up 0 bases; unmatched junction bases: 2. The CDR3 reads CASSSGTANTGELFF. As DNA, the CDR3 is TGCGCCAGCAGCTCCGGGACAGCGAACACCGGGGAGCTGTTTTTT. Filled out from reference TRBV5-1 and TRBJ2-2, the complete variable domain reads KAGVTQTPRYLIKTRGQQVTLSCSPISGHRSVSWYQQTPGQGLQFLFEYFSETQRNKGNFPGRFSGRQFSNSRSEMNVSTLELGDSALYLCASSSGTANTGELFFGEGSRLTVL.

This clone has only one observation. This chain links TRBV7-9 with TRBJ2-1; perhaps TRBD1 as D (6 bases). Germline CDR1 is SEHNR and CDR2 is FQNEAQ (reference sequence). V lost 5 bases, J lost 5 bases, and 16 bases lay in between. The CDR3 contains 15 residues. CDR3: CASSVRGPLDNEQFF. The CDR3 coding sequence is TGTGCCAGCAGCGTCAGGGGTCCCCTAGACAATGAGCAGTTCTTC.

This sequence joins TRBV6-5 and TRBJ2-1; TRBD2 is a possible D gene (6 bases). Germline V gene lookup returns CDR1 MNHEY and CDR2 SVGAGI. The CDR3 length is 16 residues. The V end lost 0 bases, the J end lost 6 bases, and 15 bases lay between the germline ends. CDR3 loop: CASSYSRTLGGNEQFF. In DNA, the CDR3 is TGTGCCAGCAGTTACTCGAGGACCCTCGGGGGCAATGAGCAGTTCTTC.

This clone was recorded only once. CDR3 protein: CASSFVGGRALSYEQYF. The CDR3 coding sequence is TGTGCCAGCAGTTTTGTGGGCGGGAGGGCCCTCTCCTACGAGCAGTACTTC. The chain combines TRBV27 with TRBJ2-7; TRBD2 matches 9 bases. The junction had 9 bases not matched to a gene; V was cut back by 3 bases and J by 0 bases. The CDR3 runs 17 residues. Germline CDR1 reads MNHEY; CDR2 reads SMNVEV (reference sequence).

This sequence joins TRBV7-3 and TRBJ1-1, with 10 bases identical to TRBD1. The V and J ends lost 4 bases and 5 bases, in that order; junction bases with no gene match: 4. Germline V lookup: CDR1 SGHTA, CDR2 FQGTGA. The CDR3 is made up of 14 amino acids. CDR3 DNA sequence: TGTGCCAGCAGCTCGACAGGGGGCCTAACTGAAGCTTTCTTT. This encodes CASSSTGGLTEAFF.

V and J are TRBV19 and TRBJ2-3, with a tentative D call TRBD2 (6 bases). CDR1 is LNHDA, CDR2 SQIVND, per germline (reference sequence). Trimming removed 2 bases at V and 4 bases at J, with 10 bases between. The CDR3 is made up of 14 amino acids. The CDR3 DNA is TGTGCCAGTAGTATAACTCGGGAGTCAGATACGCAGTATTTT. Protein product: CASSITRESDTQYF.